These T cell receptor beta chains were read from a single sample in a study of blood T cell repertoires in COVID-19. Sequenced by immunoSEQ multiplex PCR; TCRdb stores in-frame clones only, minus some. The repertoire consists of approximately 57,000 clones, with roughly 78% occurring once and the leading ten covering more than 8%. Sequencing was performed on peripheral blood. These receptor sequences come from a woman of 80 years or more with acute or convalescent COVID-19. The conserved cysteine and the conserved F or W are not part of the CDR3 here.

>TRBJ2-1|TRBV19
ASNTVASGGNEQF
>TRBJ2-1|TRBV30
AWAKPGLASKQF
>TRBJ1-2|TRBV29-1
SVAGFYGYT
>TRBJ2-7|TRBV6-5
ASTPSGTGAYEQY
>TRBJ2-1|TRBV3-1/TRBV3-2
ASSQGAGGYNEQF
>TRBJ2-2|TRBV14
ASSQDLSRGTGELF
>TRBJ1-5|TRBV27
ASRYSTYSNQPQH
>TRBJ1-1|TRBV23-1
ASSQRQGGTEAF
>TRBJ2-7|TRBV2
ASSRLARTYEQY
>TRBJ1-1|TRBV9
ASSVASSTEAF
>TRBJ1-1|TRBV29-1
SVEQGAGHTEAF
>TRBJ2-7|TRBV5-4
ASSLDGISYEQY
>TRBJ2-1|TRBV5-1
ASSLRREGKNEQF
>TRBJ2-7|TRBV7-2
ASSPWGAGGREQY
>TRBJ2-5|TRBV5-1
ASSLAPGTRETQY
>TRBJ1-3|TRBV23-1
ASSQSRGGGNTIY
>TRBJ1-2|TRBV9
ASSVASGGSYGYT
>TRBJ1-6|TRBV7-8
ASSMATRSPLH
>TRBJ2-1|TRBV2
ASSLGGKNNEQF
>TRBJ2-2|TRBV5-8
ASITRGIDTGELF
>TRBJ2-5|TRBV7-2
ASSLLETQY
>TRBJ2-1|TRBV24-1
ATSDPGLNNEQF
>TRBJ2-1|TRBV19
ASSFRTSGSYNEQF
>TRBJ1-5|TRBV2
ASSEVRVRNQPQH
>TRBJ2-7|TRBV5-3
ATFTRDRGEQY
>TRBJ1-2|TRBV7-7
ASSLRDGGGPSFYGYT
>TRBJ2-2|TRBV5-1
ASRPQGARGTGELF
>TRBJ1-4|TRBV5-1
ASSNSPGQGNEKLF
>TRBJ2-3|TRBV5-1
ASSLGQPGRDTQY
>TRBJ1-1|TRBV21-1
ASSKDGAGKKVPEAF
>TRBJ1-2|TRBV2
ASSPQRGGSYGYT
>TRBJ1-2|TRBV28
ASSSLGGAVEYGYT